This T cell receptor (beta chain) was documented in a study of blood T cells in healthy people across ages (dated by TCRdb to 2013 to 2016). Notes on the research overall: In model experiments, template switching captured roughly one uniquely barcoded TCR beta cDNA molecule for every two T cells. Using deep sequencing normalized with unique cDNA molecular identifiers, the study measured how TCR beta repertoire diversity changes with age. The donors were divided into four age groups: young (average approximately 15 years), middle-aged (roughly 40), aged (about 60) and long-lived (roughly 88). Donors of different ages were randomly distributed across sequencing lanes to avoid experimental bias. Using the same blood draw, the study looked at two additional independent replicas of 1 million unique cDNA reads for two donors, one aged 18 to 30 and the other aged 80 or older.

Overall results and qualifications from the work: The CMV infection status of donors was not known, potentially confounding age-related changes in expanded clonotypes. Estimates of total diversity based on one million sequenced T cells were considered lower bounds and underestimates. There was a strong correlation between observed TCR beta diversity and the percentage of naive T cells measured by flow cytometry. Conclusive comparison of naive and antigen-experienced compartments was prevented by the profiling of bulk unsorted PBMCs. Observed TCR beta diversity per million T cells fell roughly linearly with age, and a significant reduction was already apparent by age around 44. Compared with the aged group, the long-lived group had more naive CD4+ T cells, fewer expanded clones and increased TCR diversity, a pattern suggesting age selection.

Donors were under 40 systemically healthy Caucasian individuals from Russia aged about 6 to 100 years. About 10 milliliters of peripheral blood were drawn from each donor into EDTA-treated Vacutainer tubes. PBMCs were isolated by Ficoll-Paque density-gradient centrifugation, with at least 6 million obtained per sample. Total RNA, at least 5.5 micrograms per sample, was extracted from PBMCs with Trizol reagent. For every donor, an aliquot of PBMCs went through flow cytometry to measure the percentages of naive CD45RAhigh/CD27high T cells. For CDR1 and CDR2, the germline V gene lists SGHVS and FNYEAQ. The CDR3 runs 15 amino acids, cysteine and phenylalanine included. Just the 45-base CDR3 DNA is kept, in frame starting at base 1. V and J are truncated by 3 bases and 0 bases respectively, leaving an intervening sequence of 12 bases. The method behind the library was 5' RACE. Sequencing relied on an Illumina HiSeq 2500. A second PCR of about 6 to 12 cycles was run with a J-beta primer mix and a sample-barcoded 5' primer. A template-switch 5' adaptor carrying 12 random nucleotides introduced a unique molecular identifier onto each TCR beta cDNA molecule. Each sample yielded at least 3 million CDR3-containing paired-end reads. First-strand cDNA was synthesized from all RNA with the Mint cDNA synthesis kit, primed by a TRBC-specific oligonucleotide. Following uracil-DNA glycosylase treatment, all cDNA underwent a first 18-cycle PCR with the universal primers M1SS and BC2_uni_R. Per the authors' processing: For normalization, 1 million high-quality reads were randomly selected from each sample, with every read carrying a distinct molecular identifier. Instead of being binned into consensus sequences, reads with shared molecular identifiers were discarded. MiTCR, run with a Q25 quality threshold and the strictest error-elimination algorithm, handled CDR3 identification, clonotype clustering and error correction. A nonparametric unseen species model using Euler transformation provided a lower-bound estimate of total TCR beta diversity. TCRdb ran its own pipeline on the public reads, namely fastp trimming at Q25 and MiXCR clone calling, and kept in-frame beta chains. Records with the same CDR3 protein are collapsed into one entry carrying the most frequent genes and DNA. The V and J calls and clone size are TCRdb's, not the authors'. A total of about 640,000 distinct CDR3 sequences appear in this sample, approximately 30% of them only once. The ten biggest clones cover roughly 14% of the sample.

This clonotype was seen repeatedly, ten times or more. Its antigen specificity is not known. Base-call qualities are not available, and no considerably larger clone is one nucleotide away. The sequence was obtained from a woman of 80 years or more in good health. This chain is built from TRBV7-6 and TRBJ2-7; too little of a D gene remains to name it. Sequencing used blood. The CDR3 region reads CASSLSPTVSYEQYF. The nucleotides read TGTGCCAGCAGCTTGTCCCCAACGGTCTCCTACGAGCAGTACTTC.